The next 28 T cell receptor beta chains were all read from a single sample in a study of CD8 T cell repertoires and HIV-1 epitope variants. The assay was immunoSEQ multiplex PCR, and TCRdb's table has in-frame clones only and misses some. The table shows about 90,000 clones, with roughly 77% occurring only once. Sequences were obtained from uncultured baseline CD8+ T cells from peripheral blood mononuclear cells (PBMCs). These receptors were obtained from a male donor with HIV.

The chain links TRBV28 to TRBJ2-7; TRBD1 matches 9 bases. The germline CDR1 and CDR2 sequences are MDHEN and SYDVKM. V lost 5 bases to trimming and J lost 4 bases; unmatched junction nucleotides: 6. CDR3 length equals 14 residues. The DNA for the CDR3 is TGTGCCAGCAGTCCCCCGACAGGGGGGTACGAGCAGTACTTC. This gives the protein CASSPPTGGYEQYF.

The chain joins TRBV29-1 to TRBJ1-6; D is unresolved. The CDR3 sequence is 13 residues long. Germline values: CDR1 SQVTM, CDR2 ANQGSEA. V shed 5 bases and J shed 3 bases, with 8 bases lying between them. CDR3: CSVRAGYNSPLHF. CDR3 nucleotides: TGCAGCGTTAGAGCGGGCTATAATTCACCCCTCCACTTT.

CDR3 sequence (DNA): TGCGCCAGCAGCCAAGCCGGCAATCAGCCCCAGCATTTT. Translating gives CASSQAGNQPQHF. This chain links TRBV4-3 with TRBJ1-5; D remains unclear. Germline lookup yields CDR1 LGHNA and CDR2 YSLEER. With 1 base removed from V and 2 bases from J, the gap between germline ends came to 3 bases. The CDR3 is 13 amino acids.

This clone came up a few times. The sample holds other DNA sequences that translate to the same CDR3. The V and J genes are TRBV5-1 and TRBJ1-2; tentatively, D is TRBD1 (6 bases). This CDR3 has 14 amino acids. The V gene's germline CDR1 is SGHRS and CDR2 YFSETQ. Deletions cut 0 bases from V and 0 bases from J, with 6 bases between. This CDR3 is CASSLGTANYGYTF. The CDR3 bases are TGCGCCAGCAGCTTGGGGACAGCTAACTATGGCTACACCTTC.

The chain combines TRBV29-1 with TRBJ1-2; TRBD1 matches 7 bases. Germline V gene sequence: CDR1 SQVTM, CDR2 ANQGSEA. The CDR3 runs to 14 residues. The trim removed 6 bases at V and 7 bases at J, leaving 14 bases unmatched. DNA for the CDR3: TGCAGCGTCGGACAGGCAGGATCGTCGGTTGGCTACACCTTC. Its translation is CSVGQAGSSVGYTF.

This chain connects TRBV28 to TRBJ1-2; D is unresolved. The CDR3 covers 12 residues. CDR1 and CDR2 from the germline V gene are MDHEN and SYDVKM. V lost 6 bases, J lost 8 bases, and 13 bases lay in between. The chain's CDR3 is CASSLVLGGYTF. DNA of the CDR3: TGTGCCAGCAGCCTTGTCCTAGGCGGCTACACCTTC.

CDR3 nucleotides: TGTGCCAGCAGCCTAGGACAGGGACTGTTGGGCTACACCTTC. It encodes CASSLGQGLLGYTF. The chain links TRBV2 to TRBJ1-2; 8 nucleotides line up with TRBD1. Per germline, CDR1 SNHLY and CDR2 FYNNEI. V was clipped by 6 bases and J by 8 bases; unmatched bases: 11. The CDR3 totals 14 residues.

The chain carries TRBV5-4 and TRBJ2-7; no clear D gene. The ends were cut back, 3 bases at V and 3 bases at J, with 4 bases in the middle. CDR3 length equals 11 residues. Germline values: CDR1 SGHNT, CDR2 YYREEE (reference sequence). For the CDR3, the DNA is TGTGCCAGCAGCTCTCGCTACGAGCAGTACTTC. Its translation: CASSSRYEQYF.

The J gene is TRBJ2-7, the V gene TRBV27; 8 bases are shared with TRBD1. Germline-derived CDR1 and CDR2 are MNHEY and SMNVEV (reference sequence). Trimming cost V 3 bases and J 2 bases; bases outside gene matches: 3. CDR3 length: 14 amino acids. CDR3: CASSFGQGTYEQYF. Written as DNA, the CDR3 is TGTGCCAGCAGTTTCGGACAGGGAACCTACGAGCAGTACTTC.

This clone was observed a few times. The chain has TRBV6-6 and TRBJ1-2; D is possibly TRBD1 (5 bases). Germline CDR1 reads MNHNY; CDR2 reads SVGAGI (reference sequence). CDR3 length: 12 amino acids. Deletions cut 9 bases from V and 2 bases from J, with 10 bases between. CDR3 in DNA: TGTGCCAGTTGGCAGGGAAACTATGGCTACACCTTC. Translated: CASWQGNYGYTF.

In this sample, this clone turned up once. The rearrangement links TRBV15 to TRBJ1-2, with D possibly TRBD1 on 5 matching bases. V was cut by 0 bases and J by 4 bases, with 18 bases left in between. CDR1 and CDR2 from the germline V gene are LNHNV and YYDKDF (reference sequence). The CDR3 sequence is 17 residues long. CDR3 coding DNA: TGTGCCACCAGCAGAGAGGTTGGGTTAGACAGATCCTATGGCTACACCTTC. It specifies CATSREVGLDRSYGYTF. Using reference TRBV15 and TRBJ1-2 for the parts outside the CDR3, the full variable domain is DAMVIQNPRYQVTQFGKPVTLSCSQTLNHNVMYWYQQKSSQAPKLLFHYYDKDFNNEADTPDNFQSRRPNTSFCFLDIRSPGLGDTAMYLCATSREVGLDRSYGYTFGSGTRLTVV.

This clone was counted between two and nine times. This chain joins TRBV29-1 and TRBJ1-1, with TRBD1 identical over 9 bases. CDR1 and CDR2 (germline): SQVTM, ANQGSEA. The CDR3 spans 13 residues. Trimming cost V 5 bases and J 7 bases; bases outside gene matches: 8. CDR3 amino acids: CSVNTGGAGEAFF. CDR3 sequence (DNA): TGCAGCGTTAACACAGGGGGCGCCGGTGAAGCTTTCTTT. Variable domain in full (rest from reference TRBV29-1 and TRBJ1-1): SAVISQKPSRDICQRGTSLTIQCQVDSQVTMMFWYRQQPGQSLTLIATANQGSEATYESGFVIDKFPISRPNLTFSTLTVSNMSPEDSSIYLCSVNTGGAGEAFFGQGTRLTVV.

The CDR3 nucleotides are TGTGCCAGCAGCTCCCAGGGGGATAGAGCGTTGGACACTGAAGCTTTCTTT. It is translated as CASSSQGDRALDTEAFF. The chain links TRBV13 to TRBJ1-1; 7 bases fit TRBD1. Germline lookup yields CDR1 PRHDT and CDR2 FYEKMQ (reference sequence). Trimming removed 4 bases from V and 3 bases from J; junction bases left unmatched: 14. This CDR3 contains 17 residues.

The chain joins TRBV7-2 to TRBJ1-6; D remains unclear. From germline, CDR1 is SGHTA and CDR2 FQGNSA. V lost 5 bases and J lost 5, with 19 bases in between. The CDR3 runs 17 residues. CDR3 residues: CASSPRLSDPNNSPLHF. The CDR3 DNA reads TGTGCCAGCAGCCCCCGTCTTTCGGATCCCAATAATTCACCCCTCCACTTT. The variable domain in full, completed from reference TRBV7-2 and TRBJ1-6, reads GAGVSQSPSNKVTEKGKDVELRCDPISGHTALYWYRQSLGQGLEFLIYFQGNSAPDKSGLPSDRFSAERTGGSVSTLTIQRTQQEDSAVYLCASSPRLSDPNNSPLHFGNGTRLTVT.

V gene TRBV2 combines with J gene TRBJ1-4; TRBD1 aligns across 10 bases. Germline values: CDR1 SNHLY, CDR2 FYNNEI. V lost 5 bases, J lost 6 bases, and 3 bases stayed unmatched. The CDR3 runs to 14 residues. CDR3 in amino acids: CASSTGTGDEKLFF. CDR3 nucleotides: TGTGCCAGCAGTACCGGGACAGGGGATGAAAAACTGTTTTTT.

A few counts support this clone. The rearrangement joins TRBV4-3 to TRBJ1-1; D call uncertain. In germline, CDR1 is LGHNA, CDR2 YSLEER. The CDR3 length is 16 residues. The germline V and J ends were trimmed by 0 bases and 0 bases, with 11 bases remaining between them. The CDR3 sequence is CASSQDDEHLNTEAFF. CDR3 nucleotides: TGCGCCAGCAGCCAAGATGATGAACACCTGAACACTGAAGCTTTCTTT.

The chain carries TRBV9 and TRBJ1-2, with TRBD1 matching 9 bases. The CDR3 contains 16 residues. The V segment lost 3 bases and the J segment 4 bases; nucleotides outside the gene matches: 10. Germline V gene data show CDR1 as SGDLS and CDR2 as YYNGEE. This CDR3 reads CASSAEIRQGGYGYTF. The CDR3 DNA follows: TGTGCCAGCAGCGCCGAAATTAGACAGGGGGGCTATGGCTACACCTTC.

The rearrangement joins TRBV9 to TRBJ2-3; D possibly corresponds to TRBD2 (6 bases). The CDR3 sequence is 16 residues long. Germline V gives CDR1 SGDLS, CDR2 YYNGEE. V was clipped by 4 bases and J by 0 bases, with 15 bases between them. The CDR3 region is CASSPLGGSSTDTQYF. The CDR3 nucleotides read TGTGCCAGCAGCCCCCTCGGGGGATCTAGCACAGATACGCAGTATTTT.

The rearrangement uses TRBV19 and TRBJ2-5, with TRBD1 matching over 7 bases. Germline CDR1 is LNHDA and CDR2 is SQIVND (reference sequence). Trimming at V came to 5 bases and at J to 2 bases, leaving 5 bases not matched to a gene. The CDR3 covers 14 residues. CDR3 protein: CASSLDRIQETQYF. The CDR3 DNA follows: TGTGCCAGTAGTCTGGACAGGATACAAGAGACCCAGTACTTC.

The chain employs TRBV30 and TRBJ2-1; 12 nucleotides match TRBD2. Losses at the gene ends were 7 bases for V and 1 base for J; bases not matched to a gene: 5. The CDR3 spans 15 residues. The germline V gene has CDR1 GTSNPN and CDR2 SVGIG (reference sequence). CDR3 protein: CASSGGAGSYNEQFF. The CDR3 DNA reads TGTGCCTCTAGCGGGGGGGCCGGTTCCTACAATGAGCAGTTCTTC.

J is TRBJ1-3 and V is TRBV19, with a possible D match to TRBD1 (5 bases). This CDR3 is 14 amino acids long. Trimming took 4 bases from V and 2 from J, leaving 9 bases between them. Germline V CDR1 and CDR2: LNHDA, SQIVND (reference sequence). CDR3 region: CASSRWGTGNTIYF. Written as DNA, the CDR3 is TGTGCCAGTAGTAGGTGGGGGACTGGAAACACCATATATTTT.

This clone came up once. V gene TRBV28 combines with J gene TRBJ2-2; 9 nucleotides align to TRBD2. This CDR3 spans 18 amino acids. CDR1 and CDR2 (germline): MDHEN, SYDVKM. J lost 1 base, V lost 6 bases, and 12 bases had no gene match. The CDR3 bases are TGTGCCAGCAGCTATCCTCTCGTGCGGGAGGGGAACACCGGGGAGCTGTTTTTT. It yields the protein CASSYPLVREGNTGELFF.

The V gene is TRBV6-1, the J gene TRBJ1-1, with D maybe TRBD1 (5 bases). The V gene lost 1 base and the J gene lost 1 base, with 7 bases spanning the gap. Germline CDR1 MNHNS, CDR2 SASEGT. The CDR3 runs to 14 residues. The CDR3: CASSEVGGNTEAFF. The CDR3 coding sequence is TGTGCCAGCAGTGAAGTCGGGGGGAACACTGAAGCTTTCTTT.

The chain combines TRBV6-1 with TRBJ2-7; D perhaps matches TRBD1 (5 bases). The CDR3 has 11 residues. Germline CDR1 is MNHNS and CDR2 is SASEGT. V was shortened by 10 bases and J by 4 bases, with 11 bases between the two germline ends. Here the CDR3 reads CATQERYEQYF. The DNA of the CDR3 is TGTGCCACACAGGAGAGGTACGAGCAGTACTTC.

J is TRBJ1-4 and V is TRBV4-3; D possibly corresponds to TRBD1 (5 bases). Trimming left V 2 bases short and J 8 bases short, with 18 bases between. This CDR3 is built from 16 residues. The germline V gene has CDR1 LGHNA and CDR2 YSLEER. The CDR3 DNA reads TGCGCCAGCAGCCAACAGATCACGGGGGGAGGGGAAAAACTGTTTTTT. Amino acids: CASSQQITGGGEKLFF.

This chain joins TRBV10-3 and TRBJ1-3; the match to TRBD1 covers 7 bases. The CDR3 runs 16 residues. V lost 5 bases, J lost 1 base, and 8 bases stayed unmatched. The germline V gene has CDR1 ENHRY and CDR2 SYGVKD. The CDR3 protein is CAISRDSPSSGNTIYF. CDR3 in DNA: TGTGCCATCAGTAGGGACAGCCCGTCGTCTGGAAACACCATATATTTT.

This chain links TRBV12-5 with TRBJ2-2; D is unclear. V lost 7 bases, J lost 1 base, and 4 bases lay in between. Germline CDR1 and CDR2: LGHNT and FRNRAP. The CDR3 sequence is 12 residues long. The CDR3 nucleotides are TGTGCTAGTGCCATGAACACCGGGGAGCTGTTTTTT. Translating gives CASAMNTGELFF.

This clone showed up just once. A junction boundary mismatches the germline segment, possibly from a read error. The V gene is TRBV6-5, the J gene TRBJ2-1; TRBD2 matches 10 bases. The germline gives CDR1 MNHEY, CDR2 SVGAGI. The CDR3 consists of 16 residues. The CDR3: CASSYTSGLAVNGQFF. The DNA of the CDR3 is TGTGCCAGCAGTTACACCTCCGGACTAGCGGTCAATGGGCAGTTCTTC.